This TCR beta chain was sequenced in a study of read filtering for tumor transcriptome and immune sequencing. Findings and caveats of the study: Even smaller IR-seq throughput identified most shared clonotypes.

Notes on this clonotype: What it binds is not known.

Molecular barcoded adaptors covering alpha/delta and beta/gamma chains were used on 400 to 450 ng RNA. MiXCR, run by TCRdb on the reads, gives a single entry per CDR3 protein. The profile shows tens of thousands of distinct CDR3 sequences, 20% to 25% of them singletons. Deletions cut 4 bases from V and 4 bases from J, with 14 bases between. The CDR3 contains 15 residues. Germline V gives CDR1 MNHNS, CDR2 SASEGT. The sequence was obtained from a donor at least 40 years old with multiple myeloma. V gene TRBV6-1 combines with J gene TRBJ1-3; D is perhaps TRBD1 (5 bases). Material: a population of CD138-negative cells sorted from bone marrow. This CDR3 reads CASSGQHWRGNTIYF. The CDR3 DNA sequence: TGTGCCAGCAGTGGACAGCATTGGAGGGGAAACACCATATATTTT.